A single sample gave rise to the 9 T cell receptor beta chains below, sequenced in a study of OX40 agonist ivuxolimab in advanced cancers. TCRdb's table, derived via immunoSEQ multiplex PCR, lists solely in-frame clones and lacks some. The sample includes roughly 80,000 clones, 83% seen only once; the top ten take about 0.8%. The sample here was CD4+ or CD8+ T cells sorted from blood, taken in a trial of the OX40 agonist ivuxolimab. The receptors come from an adult with an advanced solid tumor such as melanoma, head and neck, liver or kidney cancer.

This clone has only a few counts. The V gene is TRBV13, the J gene TRBJ2-7; 7 bases match TRBD1. This CDR3 spans 12 amino acids. The ends lost 6 bases at V and 6 bases at J; junction bases unmatched: 5. The germline gives CDR1 PRHDT, CDR2 FYEKMQ (reference sequence). As DNA, the CDR3 is TGTGCCAGCAGTCAGACAGGGCCCGAGCAGTACTTC. Its protein is CASSQTGPEQYF.

CDR3 coding DNA: TGTGCCAGCAGCATCCAGGACACGTCGTCTGGAAACACCATATATTTT. Translation gives CASSIQDTSSGNTIYF. V and J are TRBV9 and TRBJ1-3; a possible D gene is TRBD1 (5 bases). Trimming pared 4 bases from V and 1 base from J, leaving 15 bases between. This CDR3 comprises 16 residues. The germline CDR1 and CDR2 sequences are SGDLS and YYNGEE.

There are a few counts of this clone. This rearrangement joins TRBV9 to TRBJ2-2; 9 nucleotides align to TRBD1. The CDR3 has 17 residues. V shed 6 bases and J 3 bases; nucleotides not matched to a gene: 12. Germline lookup yields CDR1 SGDLS and CDR2 YYNGEE. CDR3 coding DNA: TGTGCCAGCACCGCCCGGGGGACAGGGAGGTACACCGGGGAGCTGTTTTTT. Its translation: CASTARGTGRYTGELFF.

The chain carries TRBV19 and TRBJ2-2; the match to TRBD2 covers 7 bases. Germline trimming cut 5 bases from V and 4 bases from J; bases unmatched to any gene: 7. This CDR3 has 15 residues. Germline V lookup: CDR1 LNHDA, CDR2 SQIVND (reference sequence). The DNA for the CDR3 is TGTGCCAGTAGTGGGCGGATAGCGGGCACCGGGGAGCTGTTTTTT. It translates to CASSGRIAGTGELFF.

This clone was seen a single time. The V gene is TRBV6-5, the J gene TRBJ1-1; the D is unclear. The V end lost 6 bases, the J end lost 0 bases, and 8 bases lay between the germline ends. Germline V CDR1 and CDR2: MNHEY, SVGAGI. The CDR3 length is 13 residues. The CDR3 DNA reads TGTGCCAGCAGGAGCGCCATGAACACTGAAGCTTTCTTT. Translated, it gives CASRSAMNTEAFF.

V is TRBV18 and J is TRBJ2-3, with 12 bases that match TRBD2. Germline CDR1 KGHSH, CDR2 LQKENI. CDR3 length equals 17 residues. J lost 4 bases, V lost 0 bases, and 5 bases had no gene match. CDR3 in DNA: TGTGCCAGCTCACCACCGACTAGCGGGGGTTTGCCAGATACGCAGTATTTT. Encoded protein: CASSPPTSGGLPDTQYF.

The rearrangement joins TRBV5-8 to TRBJ1-4, with D unresolved. This CDR3 is 14 amino acids long. Trimming removed 2 bases at V and 0 bases at J, with 5 bases between. The germline CDR1 and CDR2 sequences are SGHTS and YDEGEE. The CDR3 nucleotides read TGTGCCAGCAGCTTATATGCAACTAATGAAAAACTGTTTTTT. Translated: CASSLYATNEKLFF.

This chain links TRBV6-5 with TRBJ2-7; D gene ambiguous. This CDR3 spans 15 amino acids. Germline values: CDR1 MNHEY, CDR2 SVGAGI. The V and J ends lost 0 bases and 1 base respectively, with 10 bases between them. The CDR3 region is CASSYSATPSYEQYF. The CDR3 DNA sequence: TGTGCCAGCAGTTACTCTGCCACTCCGTCCTACGAGCAGTACTTC.

This clone was observed once. The chain joins TRBV7-6 to TRBJ2-7; no clear D. The CDR3 has 14 residues. From germline, CDR1 is SGHVS and CDR2 FNYEAQ. V lost 1 base and J lost 4, with 11 bases in between. The CDR3 here is CASSLELTGYEQYF. CDR3 DNA: TGTGCCAGCAGCTTAGAGTTGACTGGGTACGAGCAGTACTTC.